This TCR beta chain comes out of a study of cytomegalovirus exposure and HLA in healthy donors. Looked up from germline, CDR1 is ENHRY and CDR2 is SYGVKD. The CDR3 is made up of 17 amino acids. The V segment lost 4 bases and the J segment 4 bases; nucleotides outside the gene matches: 15. Findings and caveats of the study: In a later analysis, TCR beta V- and J-gene trimming was associated with a missense DCLRE1C variant. Associated with HLA alleles at 0.05 false discovery rate in a later analysis were around 17,000 TCR beta sequences.

With respect to this clone: Its antigen is unknown.

PCR primers comprised 60 Vbeta and 13 Jbeta primers. Measured with immunoSEQ multiplex PCR; TCRdb has only the in-frame clones, and not every one. The table lists 90,000 or so clones, less than 85% of them singletons. Source material: PBMCs. The receptor was isolated from a man in his sixties in good health and CMV-seronegative. V gene TRBV10-3 combines with J gene TRBJ1-2, with 7 bases fitting TRBD1. CDR3 DNA sequence: TGTGCCATCAGTGCTACAGCCCGGGACAGCCCCAGCTATGGCTACACCTTC. This gives the protein CAISATARDSPSYGYTF.